The text below deals with one T cell receptor (beta chain). This sample is part of a study of CXCR3-negative and CXCR3-positive naive CD8 T cells. It was by 5' RACE with UMI labels that the TRB cDNA libraries were prepared. TCRdb reprocessed the 5' RACE reads, with one entry per CDR3 protein and no DNA. This sample carries about 92,000 distinct CDR3 sequences, with around 1.5% going to the ten biggest clones. Input material: naive CXCR3- CD8+ T cells from blood. Subset in this sample: CD45RO-CCR7+CD27+CD95- naive CD8+ T cells lacking CXCR3 (TNR3-). The clonotype comes from a human donor in good health. Some clones in this sample may be carry-over from other donors' samples.

The CDR3 region is CASSPPQGVTGELFF. The J gene is TRBJ2-2, the V gene TRBV7-9; as DNA is missing, the TRBD1 call by TCRdb cannot be tested. The CDR3 runs to 15 residues. Germline V gene sequence: CDR1 SEHNR, CDR2 FQNEAQ (reference sequence).